Listed here are 10 T cell receptor beta chains from one sample, sequenced in a study of T cell responses to AZD1222 COVID-19 vaccine (dated by TCRdb to the early 2020s). Receptors were amplified or captured by the immunoSEQ multiplex PCR assay. In TCRdb, the immuneACCESS table is reduced to in-frame sequences with V and J assigned. These tables do not hold every clone; where another copy was compared, an unresolved V gene accounts for under half, and the others remain unexplained. This sample comprises about 150,000 clones, roughly 90% of them detected only once. In total, the top ten clones hold less than 3.5% of the sample. The sample's time point, from its label and the paper: about 28 days (+/-7) after the second vaccine dose. Sequences were derived from peripheral blood, sampled 28 days after the second AZD1222 dose. These receptor sequences come from an adult who received the AZD1222 COVID-19 vaccine.

The rearrangement links TRBV6-2 or TRBV6-3 to TRBJ2-7; a possible D gene is TRBD2 (8 bases). Germline values: CDR1 MNHEY, CDR2 SVGEGT. V lost 6 bases to trimming and J lost 0 bases, with 15 bases between them. The CDR3 is 15 amino acids. CDR3 nucleotides: TGTGCCAGCAGCCGGGAGGGACAGATCTCCTACGAGCAGTACTTC. Its translation: CASSREGQISYEQYF.

This sequence joins TRBV27 and TRBJ1-5; possible D gene TRBD1, 5 bases. The V and J ends lost 1 base and 6 bases respectively, with 10 bases between them. The germline gives CDR1 MNHEY, CDR2 SMNVEV (reference sequence). CDR3 size: 14 residues. The CDR3 DNA reads as TGTGCCAGCAGTTTATTAGGGGAAGGTCAGCCCCAGCATTTT. Translated, it gives CASSLLGEGQPQHF.

The chain joins TRBV3-1 (or the pseudogene TRBV3-2) to TRBJ2-1; 8 nucleotides line up with TRBD1. After removal of 4 bases from V and 0 bases from J, the junction contained 8 bases not matched to a gene. The CDR3 loop spans 17 amino acids. Germline V CDR1 and CDR2: LGHDT, YNNKEL (reference sequence). CDR3 coding DNA: TGTGCCAGCAGCCGCGGACAGGGCTTGAGCTCCTACAATGAGCAGTTCTTC. Amino acids: CASSRGQGLSSYNEQFF.

The chain employs TRBV7-2 and TRBJ2-7, with 8 nucleotides matching TRBD1. V was pared by 5 bases and J by 7 bases, with 7 bases of the junction left unmatched. Germline V CDR1 and CDR2: SGHTA, FQGNSA. There are 13 residues in the CDR3. CDR3 nucleotide sequence: TGTGCCAGCAGCGCGGACAGGGCGAGGGAGCAGTACTTC. The encoded protein is CASSADRAREQYF. Looking up the rest from reference TRBV7-2 and TRBJ2-7 gives the full variable domain: GAGVSQSPSNKVTEKGKDVELRCDPISGHTALYWYRQSLGQGLEFLIYFQGNSAPDKSGLPSDRFSAERTGGSVSTLTIQRTQQEDSAVYLCASSADRAREQYFGPGTRLTVT.

This chain connects TRBV3-1 (or the pseudogene TRBV3-2) to TRBJ2-3; 9 bases match TRBD2. The length of the CDR3 is 16 residues. The J segment lost 6 bases and the V segment lost 1 base, leaving 8 bases of the junction unmatched. Per germline, CDR1 LGHDT and CDR2 YNNKEL (reference sequence). Here the CDR3 DNA reads TGTGCCAGCAGCCAAGGCGAAGCGGGAGGCCGTGATACGCAGTATTTT. It specifies CASSQGEAGGRDTQYF.

This rearrangement joins TRBV10-2 to TRBJ2-5; D is ambiguous. CDR3 length: 12 residues. Germline V gene data show CDR1 as WSHSY and CDR2 as SAAADI. Trimming shortened V by 3 bases and J by 1 base, and 3 bases separated the two germline ends. The CDR3 sequence: CASSEIQETQYF. DNA of the CDR3: TGCGCCAGCAGTGAAATCCAAGAGACCCAGTACTTC.

The chain joins TRBV6-2 or TRBV6-3 to TRBJ1-1; TRBD1 matches at 7 bases. In germline, CDR1 is MNHEY, CDR2 SVGEGT. There are 13 residues in the CDR3. V lost 4 bases and J lost 7; bases outside the gene matches: 6. CDR3 DNA sequence: TGTGCCAGCAGTTTTCAAGGGGGCGTTGAAGCTTTCTTT. Protein sequence: CASSFQGGVEAFF.

V gene TRBV28 combines with J gene TRBJ1-2; 7 bases match TRBD1. V gave up 4 bases and J gave up 6 bases; unmatched junction bases: 11. CDR1 and CDR2 from the germline V gene are MDHEN and SYDVKM. CDR3 length equals 15 residues. The CDR3 nucleotides read TGTGCCAGCAGTTCTTACCGACAGGGTAGAGATGGCTACACCTTC. Amino acid sequence: CASSSYRQGRDGYTF.

The chain employs TRBV6-2 or TRBV6-3 and TRBJ2-1; the match to TRBD2 covers 14 bases. Germline loops: CDR1 MNHEY, CDR2 SVGEGT. This CDR3 spans 18 amino acids. With 4 bases clipped from V and 3 bases from J, the junction kept 8 bases outside the gene matches. The chain's CDR3 is CASSFRGTSGSLYNEQFF. The CDR3 DNA reads as TGTGCCAGCAGTTTCCGGGGGACTAGCGGGAGTCTCTACAATGAGCAGTTCTTC.

The chain carries TRBV27 and TRBJ1-4; D remains ambiguous. Germline assignment: CDR1 MNHEY and CDR2 SMNVEV (reference sequence). This CDR3 spans 14 amino acids. V lost 3 bases, J lost 4 bases, and 9 bases lay in between. The CDR3 is CASSFGQFNEKLFF. CDR3 nucleotides: TGTGCCAGCAGTTTTGGGCAGTTTAATGAAAAACTGTTTTTT.